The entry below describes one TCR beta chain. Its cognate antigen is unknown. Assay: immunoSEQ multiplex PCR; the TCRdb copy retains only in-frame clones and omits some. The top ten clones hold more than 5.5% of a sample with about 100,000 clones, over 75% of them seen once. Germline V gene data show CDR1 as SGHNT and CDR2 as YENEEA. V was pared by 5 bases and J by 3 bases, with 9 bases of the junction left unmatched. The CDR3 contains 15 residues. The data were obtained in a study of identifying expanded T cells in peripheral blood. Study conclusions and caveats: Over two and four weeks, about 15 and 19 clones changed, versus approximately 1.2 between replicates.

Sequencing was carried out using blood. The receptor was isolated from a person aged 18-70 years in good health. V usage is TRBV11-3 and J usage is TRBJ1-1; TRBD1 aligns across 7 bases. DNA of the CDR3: TGTGCCAGCAGCCCGGGGACAGTTAGGGACACTGAAGCTTTCTTT. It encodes CASSPGTVRDTEAFF. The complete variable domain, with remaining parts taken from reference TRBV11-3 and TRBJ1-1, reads EAGVVQSPRYKIIEKKQPVAFWCNPISGHNTLYWYLQNLGQGPELLIRYENEEAVDDSQLPKDRFSAERLKGVDSTLKIQPAELGDSAVYLCASSPGTVRDTEAFFGQGTRLTVV.